This is a list of T cell receptor beta chains from one sample in a study of blood T cell repertoires in COVID-19. TCRdb's copy holds only in-frame clones and misses some; the assay was immunoSEQ multiplex PCR. The table records approximately 260,000 clones, about 91% of them present only once. Sequenced material: PBMCs or T cells enriched from blood (not recorded which). These receptors were collected from a middle-aged woman with acute COVID-19. Each CDR3 is given with its conserved first and last residue. D genes are given only for firm matches. A clone size is listed for some rows: how often the clone was seen (once, few, many), or a class if it is expanded.

>TRBV30|TRBD2|TRBJ2-1|once
CAWSVGSSGVYNEQFF
TGTGCCTGGAGTGTAGGTAGTAGCGGGGTATACAATGAGCAGTTCTTC
>TRBV28|.|TRBJ1-3|once
CASTRYSGNTIYF
TGTGCCAGCACACGGTACTCTGGAAACACCATATATTTT
>TRBV24-1|.|TRBJ1-2|once
CATSDPGYNGYTF
TGTGCCACCAGTGATCCAGGGTATAATGGCTACACCTTC
>TRBV19|TRBD2|TRBJ2-5|.
CASSTSGRGETQYF
TGTGCCAGTTCGACTAGCGGGAGAGGGGAGACCCAGTACTTC
>TRBV11-3|TRBD1|TRBJ2-5|.
CASSLDFTGTEQETQYF
TGTGCCAGCAGCTTAGACTTTACTGGGACAGAACAAGAGACCCAGTACTTC
>TRBV11-2|TRBD2|TRBJ2-7|.
CASSHGLADSYEQYF
TGTGCCAGCAGCCACGGACTAGCGGACTCCTACGAGCAGTACTTC
>TRBV19|.|TRBJ1-2|.
CASSRVDSSANYGYTF
TGTGCCAGTAGTAGAGTAGACAGTAGTGCTAACTATGGCTACACCTTC
>TRBV25-1|TRBD2|TRBJ2-1|.
CASSEGFSAGASYNEQFF
TGTGCCAGCAGTGAAGGGTTCTCAGCGGGAGCGTCCTACAATGAGCAGTTCTTC
>TRBV14|TRBD2|TRBJ2-2|.
CASSFMLGLAERHNTGELFF
TGTGCCAGCAGCTTCATGCTGGGGCTAGCGGAGAGGCATAACACCGGGGAGCTGTTTTTT
>TRBV29-1|TRBD1|TRBJ1-5|few
CSVAGGSGNQPQHF
TGCAGCGTTGCAGGGGGCTCCGGCAATCAGCCCCAGCATTTT
>TRBV4-1|.|TRBJ2-7|.
CASSQHLGENQAYF
TGCGCCAGCAGCCAACATCTCGGTGAGAATCAGGCGTACTTC
>TRBV19|.|TRBJ2-2|.
CASIGTTNTGELFF
TGTGCCAGTATCGGGACAACCAACACCGGGGAGCTGTTTTTT
>TRBV4-1|.|TRBJ1-6|once
CASSLRGFLSPLHF
TGCGCCAGCAGCCTCAGGGGTTTTTTAAGTCCCCTCCACTTT
>TRBV10-3|TRBD2|TRBJ2-3|.
CAISESSATSGSTDTQYF
TGTGCCATCAGTGAGTCGTCAGCGACTAGCGGGAGCACAGATACGCAGTATTTT
>TRBV11-3|.|TRBJ1-2|.
CASSGGGRNYGYTF
TGTGCCAGCAGCGGCGGGGGGAGGAACTATGGCTACACCTTC
>TRBV27|.|TRBJ2-7|.
CASRGGQRFYEQYF
TGTGCCAGCAGGGGGGGACAGAGGTTTTACGAGCAGTACTTC
>TRBV2|TRBD1|TRBJ1-4|.
CASKGGQLNEKLFF
TGTGCCAGCAAGGGGGGACAGCTTAATGAAAAACTGTTTTTT
>TRBV11-3|.|TRBJ1-3|.
CASSAFGVGNTIYF
TGTGCCAGCAGCGCCTTCGGGGTTGGAAACACCATATATTTT
>TRBV19|TRBD1|TRBJ1-4|.
CASSIVTGGNEKLFF
TGTGCCAGTAGTATAGTGACAGGGGGTAATGAAAAACTGTTTTTT
>TRBV28|TRBD2|TRBJ2-7|.
CASSLEREVSYEQYF
TGTGCCAGCAGTTTAGAGCGGGAGGTTAGCTACGAGCAGTACTTC
>TRBV7-9|.|TRBJ2-3|.
CASQLTRADTQYF
TGTGCCAGCCAGCTTACCAGGGCAGATACGCAGTATTTT
>TRBV7-9|TRBD1|TRBJ2-7|.
CASSSPGQGTYEQYF
TGTGCCAGCAGCTCCCCGGGACAGGGCACCTACGAGCAGTACTTC
>TRBV28|TRBD1|TRBJ1-5|.
CASLLDRDVQPQHF
TGTGCCAGTCTCTTGGACAGGGATGTCCAGCCCCAGCATTTT
>TRBV29-1|.|TRBJ1-2|.
CSAADLRLRGYTF
TGCAGCGCTGCTGATCTGCGTTTACGTGGCTACACCTTC
>TRBV3-1/TRBV3-2|TRBD2|TRBJ2-1|.
CASSKMTSGRSDEQFF
TGTGCCAGCAGTAAGATGACTAGCGGGAGGTCCGATGAGCAGTTCTTC
>TRBV15|TRBD2|TRBJ2-5|.
CATSRDLSGLAGETQYF
TGTGCCACCAGCAGGGATCTATCGGGACTAGCGGGAGAGACCCAGTACTTC